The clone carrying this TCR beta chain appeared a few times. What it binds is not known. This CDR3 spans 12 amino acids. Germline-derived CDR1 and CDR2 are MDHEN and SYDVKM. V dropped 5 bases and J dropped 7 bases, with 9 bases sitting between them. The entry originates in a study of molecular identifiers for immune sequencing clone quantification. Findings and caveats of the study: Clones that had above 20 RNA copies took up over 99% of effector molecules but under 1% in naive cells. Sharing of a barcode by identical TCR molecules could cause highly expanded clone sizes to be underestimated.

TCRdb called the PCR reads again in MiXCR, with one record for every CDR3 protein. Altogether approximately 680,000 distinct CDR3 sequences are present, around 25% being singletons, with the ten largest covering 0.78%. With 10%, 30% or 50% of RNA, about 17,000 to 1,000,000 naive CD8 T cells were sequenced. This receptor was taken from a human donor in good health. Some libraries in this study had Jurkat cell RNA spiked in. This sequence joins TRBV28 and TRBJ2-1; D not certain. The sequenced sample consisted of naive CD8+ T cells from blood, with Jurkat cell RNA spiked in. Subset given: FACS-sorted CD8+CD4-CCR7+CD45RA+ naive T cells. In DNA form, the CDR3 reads TGTGCCAGCAGTAAACAGTGGAATGAGCAGTTCTTC. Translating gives CASSKQWNEQFF. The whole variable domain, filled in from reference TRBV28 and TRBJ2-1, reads DVKVTQSSRYLVKRTGEKVFLECVQDMDHENMFWYRQDPGLGLRLIYFSYDVKMKEKGDIPEGYSVSREKKERFSLILESASTNQTSMYLCASSKQWNEQFFGPGTRLTVL.